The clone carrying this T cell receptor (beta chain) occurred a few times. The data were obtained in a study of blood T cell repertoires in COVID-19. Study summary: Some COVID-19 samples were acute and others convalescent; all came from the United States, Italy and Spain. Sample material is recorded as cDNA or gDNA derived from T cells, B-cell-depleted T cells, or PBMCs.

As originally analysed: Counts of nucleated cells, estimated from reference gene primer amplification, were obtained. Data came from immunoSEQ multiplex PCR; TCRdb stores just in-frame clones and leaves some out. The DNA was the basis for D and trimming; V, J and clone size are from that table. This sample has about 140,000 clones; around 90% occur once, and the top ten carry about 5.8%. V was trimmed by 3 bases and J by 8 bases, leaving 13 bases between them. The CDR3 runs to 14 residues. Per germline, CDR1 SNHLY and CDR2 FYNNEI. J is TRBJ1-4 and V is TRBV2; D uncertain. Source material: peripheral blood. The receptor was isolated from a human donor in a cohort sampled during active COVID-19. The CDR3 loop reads CASSDAGNGEKLFF. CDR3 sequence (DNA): TGTGCCAGCAGTGACGCGGGGAACGGAGAAAAACTGTTTTTT.